Below, 5 T cell receptor beta chains from the same sample are listed, as sequenced in a study of CD8+CD57+ T cells in acquired aplastic anemia. Previously, flow cytometry had revealed CD8+CD57+ cell expansion in the patients chosen for sequencing. Genomic DNA, the template, was used for profiling of the TCR beta VDJ and CDR3. Each CDR3 protein gets one entry after TCRdb re-called the reads with MiXCR. Of some 200,000 distinct CDR3 sequences in the sample, 40% to 50% were seen once. The sequencing input was sorted CD4+, CD8+, or CD8+CD57+ T cells (not recorded which) from PBMCs. Receptors were obtained from a human donor with aplastic anemia.

The chain joins TRBV13 to TRBJ1-2; D remains unclear. From germline, CDR1 is PRHDT and CDR2 FYEKMQ (reference sequence). There are 18 residues in the CDR3. The V and J ends lost 1 base and 4 bases respectively, with 22 bases between them. The DNA of the CDR3 is TGTGCCAGCAGCTTAGATGGGCAGTGGAGTCCGGCCATCTATGGCTACACCTTC. It yields the protein CASSLDGQWSPAIYGYTF.

The gene calls are TRBV11-2 and TRBJ2-7; 15 bases fit TRBD2. The germline V gene has CDR1 SGHAT and CDR2 FQNNGV. The CDR3 totals 16 residues. V shed 4 bases and J 7 bases; nucleotides not matched to a gene: 8. The CDR3, as DNA: TGTGCCAGCAGCTCGGGACTAGCGGGAGGTTCAGGGGAGCAGTACTTC. Amino acids: CASSSGLAGGSGEQYF.

V and J are TRBV6-2 or TRBV6-3 and TRBJ2-1; TRBD1 aligns across 7 bases. V shed 6 bases and J 5 bases; nucleotides not matched to a gene: 4. The germline CDR1 and CDR2 sequences are MNHEY and SVGEGT. This CDR3 region has 13 residues. The DNA for the CDR3 is TGTGCCAGCAGCCCGACAGGGAACAATGAGCAGTTCTTC. Encoded protein: CASSPTGNNEQFF.

The chain recombines TRBV7-8 with TRBJ2-3; 9 bases are shared with TRBD1. The germline gives CDR1 SGHVS, CDR2 FQNEAQ. The length of the CDR3 is 15 residues. V shed 3 bases and J 5 bases; nucleotides not matched to a gene: 6. The CDR3 is CASSFGGQGRDTQYF. The CDR3 DNA follows: TGTGCCAGCAGCTTTGGGGGACAGGGACGAGATACGCAGTATTTT.

This clonotype was recorded many times. The chain carries TRBV25-1 and TRBJ2-1; 10 bases agree with TRBD2. The length of the CDR3 is 16 residues. Germline CDR1 reads MGHDK; CDR2 reads SYGVNS. The V segment lost 1 base and the J segment 7 bases; nucleotides outside the gene matches: 7. The CDR3 reads CASSELAAGGPNEQFF. The CDR3 DNA sequence: TGTGCCAGCAGTGAATTGGCAGCGGGAGGGCCGAATGAGCAGTTCTTC.